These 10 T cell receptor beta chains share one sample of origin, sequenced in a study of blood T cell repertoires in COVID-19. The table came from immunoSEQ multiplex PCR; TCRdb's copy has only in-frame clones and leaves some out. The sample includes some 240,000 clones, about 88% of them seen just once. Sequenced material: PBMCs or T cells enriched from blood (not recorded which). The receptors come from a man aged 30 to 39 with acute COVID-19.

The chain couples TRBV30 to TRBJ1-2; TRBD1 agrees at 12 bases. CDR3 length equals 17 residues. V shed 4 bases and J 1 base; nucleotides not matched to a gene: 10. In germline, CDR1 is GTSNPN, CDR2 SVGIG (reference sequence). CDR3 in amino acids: CAWIRKGQGAFNYGYTF. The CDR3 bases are TGTGCCTGGATACGGAAGGGACAGGGGGCCTTTAACTATGGCTACACCTTC.

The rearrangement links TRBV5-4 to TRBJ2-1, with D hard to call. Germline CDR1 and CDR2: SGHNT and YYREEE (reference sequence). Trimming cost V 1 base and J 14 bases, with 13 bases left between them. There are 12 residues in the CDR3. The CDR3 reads CASSLIGLEEFF. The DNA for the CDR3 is TGTGCCAGCAGCTTGATTGGTCTAGAGGAGTTCTTC.

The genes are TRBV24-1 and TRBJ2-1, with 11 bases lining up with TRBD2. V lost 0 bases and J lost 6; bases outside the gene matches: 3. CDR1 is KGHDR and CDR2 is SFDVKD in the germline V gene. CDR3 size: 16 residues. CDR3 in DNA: TGTGCCACCAGTGATTTGTATAGCGGGAGGGTCAATGAGCAGTTCTTC. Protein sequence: CATSDLYSGRVNEQFF.

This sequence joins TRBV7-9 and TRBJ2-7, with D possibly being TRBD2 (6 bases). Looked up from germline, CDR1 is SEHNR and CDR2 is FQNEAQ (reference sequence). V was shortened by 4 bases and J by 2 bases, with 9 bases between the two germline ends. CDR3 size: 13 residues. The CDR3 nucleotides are TGTGCCAGCAGCTCCCCGGGGGCCTACGAGCAGTACGTC. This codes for CASSSPGAYEQYV.

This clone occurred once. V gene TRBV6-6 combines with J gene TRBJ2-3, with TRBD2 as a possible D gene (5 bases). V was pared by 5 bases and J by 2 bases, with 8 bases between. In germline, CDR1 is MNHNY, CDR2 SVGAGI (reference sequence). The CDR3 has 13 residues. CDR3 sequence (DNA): TGTGCCAGCAGTAGGGAGACCACAGATACGCAGTATTTT. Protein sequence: CASSRETTDTQYF.

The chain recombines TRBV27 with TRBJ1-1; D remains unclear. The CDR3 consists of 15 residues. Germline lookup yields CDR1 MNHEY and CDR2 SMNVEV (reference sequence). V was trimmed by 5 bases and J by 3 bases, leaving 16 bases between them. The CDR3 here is CASSLGPLGDTEAFF. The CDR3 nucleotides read TGTGCCAGCAGTCTAGGGCCCCTGGGAGACACTGAAGCTTTCTTT.

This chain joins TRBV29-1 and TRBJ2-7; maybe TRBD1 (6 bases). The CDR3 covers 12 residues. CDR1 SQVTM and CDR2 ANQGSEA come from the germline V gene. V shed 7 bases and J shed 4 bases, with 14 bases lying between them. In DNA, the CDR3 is TGCAGCGCCCAGGACAGCGAGTACGAGCAGTACGTC. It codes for CSAQDSEYEQYV.

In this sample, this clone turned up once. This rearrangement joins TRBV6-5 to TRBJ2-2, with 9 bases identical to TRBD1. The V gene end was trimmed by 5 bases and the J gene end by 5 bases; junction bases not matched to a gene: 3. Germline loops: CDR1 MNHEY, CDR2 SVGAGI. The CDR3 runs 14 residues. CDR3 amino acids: CASSPDRGTGELFF. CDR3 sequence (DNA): TGTGCCAGCAGTCCGGACAGGGGTACCGGGGAGCTGTTTTTT.

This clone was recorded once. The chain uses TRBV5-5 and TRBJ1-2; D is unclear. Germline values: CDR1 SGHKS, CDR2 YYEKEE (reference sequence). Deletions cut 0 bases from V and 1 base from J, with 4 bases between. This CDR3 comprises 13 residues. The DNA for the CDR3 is TGTGCCAGCAGCTTGGACGGTAACTATGGCTACACCTTC. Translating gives CASSLDGNYGYTF.

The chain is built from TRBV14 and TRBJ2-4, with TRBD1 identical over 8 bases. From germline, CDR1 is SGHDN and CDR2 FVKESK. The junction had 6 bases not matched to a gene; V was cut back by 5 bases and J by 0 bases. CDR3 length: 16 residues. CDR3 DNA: TGTGCCAGCAGCTCACGACAGGGGAGAGCCAAAAACATTCAGTACTTC. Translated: CASSSRQGRAKNIQYF.